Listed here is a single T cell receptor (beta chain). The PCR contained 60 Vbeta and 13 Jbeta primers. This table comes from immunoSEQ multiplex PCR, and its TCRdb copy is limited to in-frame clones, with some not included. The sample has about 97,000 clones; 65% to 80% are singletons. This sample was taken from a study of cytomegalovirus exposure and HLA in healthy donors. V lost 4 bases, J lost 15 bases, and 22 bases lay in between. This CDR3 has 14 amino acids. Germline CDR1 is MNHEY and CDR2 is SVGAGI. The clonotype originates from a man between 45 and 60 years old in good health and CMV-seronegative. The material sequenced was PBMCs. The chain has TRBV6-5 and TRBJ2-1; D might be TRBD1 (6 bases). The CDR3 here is CASSSQQGFLSLFF. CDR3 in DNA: TGTGCCAGCAGTTCCCAACAGGGTTTCTTAAGTTTGTTCTTC.